What follows describes a single T cell receptor (beta chain). Its specificity is unknown. The record originates from a study of cytomegalovirus exposure and HLA in healthy donors. Findings of the study overall: With DRB1 most and HLA-C fewest, TCR association rates differed between HLA loci in a later analysis.

J gave up 3 bases and V 5 bases, and 6 bases lay outside the gene matches. Germline V gives CDR1 LNHDA, CDR2 SQIVND (reference sequence). The CDR3 has 15 residues. The primer mix had 60 Vbeta and 13 Jbeta primers. Sequenced by immunoSEQ multiplex PCR; TCRdb stores in-frame clones only, minus some. In the table there are around 120,000 clones, 75% to 85% of which are singletons. V gene TRBV19 combines with J gene TRBJ2-1; TRBD1 aligns across 8 bases. This receptor was obtained from a man aged 30-40 years in good health and CMV-seronegative. The specimen was PBMCs. The CDR3 nucleotides read TGTGCCAGTAGTTTCACAGGGGGTAACTACAATGAGCAGTTCTTC. The encoded protein is CASSFTGGNYNEQFF.